The T cell receptor (beta chain) described here comes from a study of T cells in Graves' hyperthyroidism and ophthalmopathy. Study findings and constraints: Appearing also in blood were most of the thyroid clonotypes expanded above 0.001. Through a model of 13 V-J features, ophthalmopathy was separated from stable hyperthyroidism.

RNA transcripts were the template for amplifying TCR beta CDR3 regions. Carried out on the TCR CDR3, a first-round RT-PCR used the HTBI primer set. Via MiXCR, TCRdb re-called the multiplex PCR reads, giving one row per CDR3 protein. Among roughly 560,000 distinct CDR3 sequences listed, approximately 15% were seen once. On this clonotype itself: Antigen: not known.

V lost 5 bases to trimming and J lost 8 bases; unmatched junction nucleotides: 8. The CDR3 loop spans 13 amino acids. Germline lookup yields CDR1 ENHRY and CDR2 SYGVKD. Investigators excluded patients with uncontrolled infection, other autoimmune disease, pregnancy or lactation. The study based diagnoses on clinical symptoms, serum thyroxine and TRAb, thyroid ultrasound and orbital computed tomography. The sequence came from a woman in her thirties or forties with Graves' ophthalmopathy. Specimen: blood. The chain links TRBV10-3 to TRBJ1-2; 7 nucleotides line up with TRBD1. CDR3 residues: CAISPTGKSGYTF. CDR3 sequence (DNA): TGTGCCATCAGTCCGACAGGGAAGAGCGGCTACACCTTC.